This T cell receptor (beta chain) was sequenced during a study of blood T cells in healthy people across ages. Overall study results and limits: Diversity of TCR beta per million T cells declined in a roughly linear way with age.

Comments on this clonotype: The antigen is undetermined.

A second PCR of 7 to 11 cycles used a sample-barcoded 5' primer and a J-beta primer mix. MiXCR was run by TCRdb on the 5' RACE reads, yielding one entry per CDR3 protein. The data contain about 800,000 distinct CDR3 sequences, 58% of them singletons. This CDR3 spans 14 amino acids. The germline gives CDR1 DFQATT, CDR2 SNEGSKA (reference sequence). The clonotype comes from a man aged 30 to 39 in good health. The chain recombines TRBV20-1 with TRBJ2-7; 7 positions match TRBD2. Sequencing was carried out using blood. CDR3 DNA sequence: TGCAGCCCAAAGGGGCCTAGCGGCCTATACGAGCAGTACTTC. Encoded protein: CSPKGPSGLYEQYF.